The text below deals with one TCR beta chain. The protocol was immunoSEQ multiplex PCR, while the TCRdb copy is restricted to in-frame clones and leaves out a portion. The sample includes some 150,000 clones, around 84% of them seen just once. These data belong to a study of blood T cell repertoires in COVID-19. Study overall: Samples taken during acute and convalescent COVID-19 were collected in the United States, Italy and Spain.

The sequenced sample consisted of peripheral blood. The sequence derives from a human donor with acute or convalescent COVID-19. The donor label of this sample is uncertain.

CDR3 DNA sequence: TGCGCCAGCAGCAACAATAATGAAAAACTGTTTTTT. The encoded protein is CASSNNNEKLFF. The V call is TRBV5-1, the J call TRBJ1-4; D remains unclear. The CDR3 covers 12 residues. Germline CDR1 is SGHRS and CDR2 is YFSETQ. Trimming removed 4 bases from V and 4 bases from J, with 5 bases in between. Variable domain in full (rest from reference TRBV5-1 and TRBJ1-4): KAGVTQTPRYLIKTRGQQVTLSCSPISGHRSVSWYQQTPGQGLQFLFEYFSETQRNKGNFPGRFSGRQFSNSRSEMNVSTLELGDSALYLCASSNNNEKLFFGSGTQLSVL.